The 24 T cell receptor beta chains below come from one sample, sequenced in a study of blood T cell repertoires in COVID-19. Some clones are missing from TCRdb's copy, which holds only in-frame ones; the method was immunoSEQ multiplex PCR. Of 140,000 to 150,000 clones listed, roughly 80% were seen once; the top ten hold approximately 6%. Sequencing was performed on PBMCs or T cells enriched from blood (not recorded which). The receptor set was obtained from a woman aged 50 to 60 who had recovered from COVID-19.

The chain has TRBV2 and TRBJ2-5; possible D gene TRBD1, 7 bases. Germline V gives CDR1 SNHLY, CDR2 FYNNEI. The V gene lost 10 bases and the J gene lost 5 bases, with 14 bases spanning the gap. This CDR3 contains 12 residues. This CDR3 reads CANGGTEETQYF. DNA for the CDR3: TGTGCCAACGGCGGGACAGAGGAGACCCAGTACTTC.

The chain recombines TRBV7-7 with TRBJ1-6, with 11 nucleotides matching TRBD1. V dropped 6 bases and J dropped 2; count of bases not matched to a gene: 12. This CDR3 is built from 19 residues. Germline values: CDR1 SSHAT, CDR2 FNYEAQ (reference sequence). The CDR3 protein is CASSDGQGAGPTYNSPLHF. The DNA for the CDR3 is TGTGCCAGCAGTGACGGACAGGGGGCTGGCCCAACCTATAATTCACCCCTCCACTTT. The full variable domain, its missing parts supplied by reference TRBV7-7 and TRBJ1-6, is GAGVSQSPRYKVTKRGQDVTLRCDPISSHATLYWYQQALGQGPEFLTYFNYEAQPDKSGLPSDRFSAERPEGSISTLTIQRTEQRDSAMYRCASSDGQGAGPTYNSPLHFGNGTRLTVT.

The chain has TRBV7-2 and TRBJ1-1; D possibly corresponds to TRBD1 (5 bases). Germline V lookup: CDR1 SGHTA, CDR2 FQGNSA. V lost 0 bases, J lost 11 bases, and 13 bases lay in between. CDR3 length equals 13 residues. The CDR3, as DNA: TGTGCCAGCAGCTTAGCGCTGCAGGGTTCCGCTTTCTTT. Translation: CASSLALQGSAFF.

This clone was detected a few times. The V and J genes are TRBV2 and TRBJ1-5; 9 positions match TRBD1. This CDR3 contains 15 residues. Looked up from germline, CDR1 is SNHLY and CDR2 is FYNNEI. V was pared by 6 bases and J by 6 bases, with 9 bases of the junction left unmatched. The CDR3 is CASRQQGAARQPQHF. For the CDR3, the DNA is TGTGCCAGCAGACAACAGGGGGCCGCTCGTCAGCCCCAGCATTTT.

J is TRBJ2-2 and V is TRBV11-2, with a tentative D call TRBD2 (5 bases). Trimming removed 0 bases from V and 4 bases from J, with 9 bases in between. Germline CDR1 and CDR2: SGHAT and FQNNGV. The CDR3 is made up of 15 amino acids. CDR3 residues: CASSLERAGTGELFF. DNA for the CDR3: TGTGCCAGCAGCTTAGAAAGGGCGGGCACCGGGGAGCTGTTTTTT.

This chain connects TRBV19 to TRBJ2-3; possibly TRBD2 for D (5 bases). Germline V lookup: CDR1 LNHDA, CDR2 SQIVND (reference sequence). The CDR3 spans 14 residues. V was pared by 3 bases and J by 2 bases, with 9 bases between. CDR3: CASSMIGVTDTQYF. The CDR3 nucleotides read TGTGCCAGTAGTATGATCGGGGTCACAGATACGCAGTATTTT.

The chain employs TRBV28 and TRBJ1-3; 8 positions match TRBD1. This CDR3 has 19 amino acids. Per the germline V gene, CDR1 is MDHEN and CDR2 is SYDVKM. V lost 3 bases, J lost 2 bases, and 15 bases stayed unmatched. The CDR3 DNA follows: TGTGCCAGCAGTTTCCCGACAGGGGCGAGCAGAGTTGCTGGAAACACCATATATTTT. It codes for CASSFPTGASRVAGNTIYF.

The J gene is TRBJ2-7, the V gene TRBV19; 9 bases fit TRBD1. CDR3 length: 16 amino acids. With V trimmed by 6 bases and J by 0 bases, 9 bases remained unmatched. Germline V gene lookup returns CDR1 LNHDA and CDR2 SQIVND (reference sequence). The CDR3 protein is CASSRTPGQGSYEQYF. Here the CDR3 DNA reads TGTGCCAGTAGCCGTACCCCGGGACAGGGCTCCTACGAGCAGTACTTC.

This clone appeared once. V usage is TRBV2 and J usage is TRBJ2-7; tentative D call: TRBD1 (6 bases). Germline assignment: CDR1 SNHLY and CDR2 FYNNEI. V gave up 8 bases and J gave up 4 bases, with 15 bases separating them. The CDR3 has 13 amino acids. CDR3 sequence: CASLPGHSYEQYF. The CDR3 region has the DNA TGTGCCAGCTTGCCGGGACACTCGTACGAGCAGTACTTC. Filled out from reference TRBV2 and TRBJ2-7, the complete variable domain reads EPEVTQTPSHQVTQMGQEVILRCVPISNHLYFYWYRQILGQKVEFLVSFYNNEISEKSEIFDDQFSVERPDGSNFTLKIRSTKLEDSAMYFCASLPGHSYEQYFGPGTRLTVT.

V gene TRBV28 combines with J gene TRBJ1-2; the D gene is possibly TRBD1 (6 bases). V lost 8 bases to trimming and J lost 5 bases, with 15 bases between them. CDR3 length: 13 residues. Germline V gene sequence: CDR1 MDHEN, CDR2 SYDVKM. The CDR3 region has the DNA TGTGCCAGCTATACAGGGTCTAGGTATGGCTACACCTTC. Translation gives CASYTGSRYGYTF.

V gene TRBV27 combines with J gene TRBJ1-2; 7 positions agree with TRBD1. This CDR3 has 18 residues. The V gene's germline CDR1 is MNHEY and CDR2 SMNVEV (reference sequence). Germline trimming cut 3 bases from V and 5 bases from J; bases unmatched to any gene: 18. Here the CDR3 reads CASSFRGPRGSPEYGYTF. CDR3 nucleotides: TGTGCCAGCAGTTTTAGGGGGCCGCGGGGTTCCCCCGAGTATGGCTACACCTTC.

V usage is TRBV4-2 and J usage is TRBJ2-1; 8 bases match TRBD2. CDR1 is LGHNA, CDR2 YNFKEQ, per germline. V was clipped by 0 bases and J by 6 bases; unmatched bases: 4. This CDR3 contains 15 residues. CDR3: CASSQDPGGANEQFF. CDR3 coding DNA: TGTGCCAGCAGCCAAGATCCGGGGGGGGCCAATGAGCAGTTCTTC.

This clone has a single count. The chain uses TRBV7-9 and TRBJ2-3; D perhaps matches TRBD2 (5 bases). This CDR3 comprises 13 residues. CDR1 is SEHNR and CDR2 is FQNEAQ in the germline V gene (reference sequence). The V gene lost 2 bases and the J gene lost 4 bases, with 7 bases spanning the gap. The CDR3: CASSLSGADTQYF. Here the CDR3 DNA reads TGTGCCAGCAGCTTAAGCGGCGCAGATACGCAGTATTTT.

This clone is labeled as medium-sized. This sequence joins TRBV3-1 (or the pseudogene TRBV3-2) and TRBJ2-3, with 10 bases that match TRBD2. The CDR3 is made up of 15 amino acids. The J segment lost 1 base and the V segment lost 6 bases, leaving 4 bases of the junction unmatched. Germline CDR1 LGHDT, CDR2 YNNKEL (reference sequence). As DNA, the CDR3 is TGTGCCAGCAGGCCTGGGACTAGCGGCACAGATACGCAGTATTTT. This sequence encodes CASRPGTSGTDTQYF.

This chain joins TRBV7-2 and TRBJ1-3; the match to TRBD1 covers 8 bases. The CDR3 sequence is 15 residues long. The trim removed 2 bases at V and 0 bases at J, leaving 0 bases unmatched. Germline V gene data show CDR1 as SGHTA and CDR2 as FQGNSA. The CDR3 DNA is TGTGCCAGCAGCTTAACAGGGGGCTCTGGAAACACCATATATTTT. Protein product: CASSLTGGSGNTIYF. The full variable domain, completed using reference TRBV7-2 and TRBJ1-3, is GAGVSQSPSNKVTEKGKDVELRCDPISGHTALYWYRQSLGQGLEFLIYFQGNSAPDKSGLPSDRFSAERTGGSVSTLTIQRTQQEDSAVYLCASSLTGGSGNTIYFGEGSWLTVV.

For the CDR3, the DNA is TGCGCCAGCAGCTTCTTGTCAGGGGCACGCGGAATGGACACTGAAGCTTTCTTT. Translation: CASSFLSGARGMDTEAFF. This chain connects TRBV5-1 to TRBJ1-1, with D tentatively TRBD1 (6 bases). Germline CDR1 and CDR2: SGHRS and YFSETQ. Between the trimmed V and J ends, which lost 2 bases and 3 bases, there was a span of 23 bases. CDR3 length: 18 residues. Using reference TRBV5-1 and TRBJ1-1 for the parts outside the CDR3, the full variable domain is KAGVTQTPRYLIKTRGQQVTLSCSPISGHRSVSWYQQTPGQGLQFLFEYFSETQRNKGNFPGRFSGRQFSNSRSEMNVSTLELGDSALYLCASSFLSGARGMDTEAFFGQGTRLTVV.

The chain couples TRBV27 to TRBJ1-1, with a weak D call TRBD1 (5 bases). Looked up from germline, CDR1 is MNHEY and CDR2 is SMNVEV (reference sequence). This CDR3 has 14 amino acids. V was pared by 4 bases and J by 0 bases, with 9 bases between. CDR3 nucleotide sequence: TGTGCCAGCAGTTCCTGGGGCATGAACACTGAAGCTTTCTTT. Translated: CASSSWGMNTEAFF.

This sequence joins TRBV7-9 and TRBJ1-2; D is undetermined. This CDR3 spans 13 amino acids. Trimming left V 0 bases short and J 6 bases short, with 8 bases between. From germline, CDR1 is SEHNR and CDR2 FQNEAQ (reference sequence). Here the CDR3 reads CASSLASADGYTF. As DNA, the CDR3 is TGTGCCAGCAGCTTAGCGTCGGCGGATGGCTACACCTTC.

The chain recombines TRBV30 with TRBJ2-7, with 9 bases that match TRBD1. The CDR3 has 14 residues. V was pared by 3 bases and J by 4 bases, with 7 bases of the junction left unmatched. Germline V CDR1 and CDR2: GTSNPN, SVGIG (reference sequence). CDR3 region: CAWSTGTGRYEQYF. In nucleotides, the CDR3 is TGTGCCTGGAGCACCGGGACAGGGCGATACGAGCAGTACTTC.

CDR3 DNA: TGCGCCAGCAGTGAGAAGCTGTTGGGAGGGGAGACCCAGTACTTC. Translating it yields CASSEKLLGGETQYF. V is TRBV10-1 and J is TRBJ2-5; 7 bases match TRBD2. The CDR3 runs 15 residues. In germline, CDR1 is WNHNN, CDR2 SYGVQD (reference sequence). With V trimmed by 2 bases and J by 5 bases, 8 bases remained unmatched.

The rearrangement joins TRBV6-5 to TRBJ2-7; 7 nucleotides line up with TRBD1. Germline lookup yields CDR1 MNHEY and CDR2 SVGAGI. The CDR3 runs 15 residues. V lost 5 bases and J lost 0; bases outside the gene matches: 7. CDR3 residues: CASSPGTASSYEQYV. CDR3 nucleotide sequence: TGTGCCAGCAGTCCCGGGACAGCGAGCTCCTACGAGCAGTACGTC.

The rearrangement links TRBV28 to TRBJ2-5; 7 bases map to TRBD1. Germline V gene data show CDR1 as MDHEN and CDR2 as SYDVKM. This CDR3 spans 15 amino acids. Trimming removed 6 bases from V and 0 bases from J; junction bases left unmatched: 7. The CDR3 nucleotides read TGTGCCAGCAGAGACAGGGAATTCCACCAAGAGACCCAGTACTTC. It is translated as CASRDREFHQETQYF.

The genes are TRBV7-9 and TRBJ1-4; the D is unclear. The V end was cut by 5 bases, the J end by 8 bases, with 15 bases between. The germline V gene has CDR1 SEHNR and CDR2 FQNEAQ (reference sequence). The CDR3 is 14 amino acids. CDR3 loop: CASSLRESGEKLFF. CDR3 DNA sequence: TGTGCCAGCAGCCTTCGTGAGAGCGGCGAAAAACTGTTTTTT.

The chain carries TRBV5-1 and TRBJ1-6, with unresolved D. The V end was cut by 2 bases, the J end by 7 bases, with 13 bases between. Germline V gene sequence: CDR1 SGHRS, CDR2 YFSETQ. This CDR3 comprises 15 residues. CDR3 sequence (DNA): TGCGCCAGCAGCTTAAGGTCTCTCGGGAATTCACCCCTCCACTTT. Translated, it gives CASSLRSLGNSPLHF.